This TCR beta chain emerged from a study of beta chain features in type 1 diabetes (dated by TCRdb to the late 2010s). With respect to the entire study: No differences in mean age, gender distribution, total cell number or subset yield were found between patients and healthy donors. The study compared the TCRB repertoires of sorted circulating CD4+ T cell subsets in recently diagnosed type 1 diabetes patients with those in matched healthy donors. A total of 85 million to 140 million sorted cells were examined across all samples, and a strong correlation was observed between cell number per subset and RNA yield. Naive and central memory subsets were obtained from all 30 or so donors, but regulatory and stem cell-like memory subsets were isolated from only 8 patients and 8 healthy donors. The investigation overall reported the following: Because the HLA sub-analyses included only small numbers of individuals, any influence of HLA type on TCRB rearrangement was left unresolved. Because cDNA rather than genomic DNA was sequenced, highly expressing activated cells could have been over-represented, although no difference in activation and CD3 levels was found between groups. Type 1 diabetes patients showed a moderate but significant shortening of TCRB CDR3 length in all four CD4+ subsets. PCR might favor shorter templates, but patient and control samples were amplified and corrected together, so any skew would affect both groups equally. Naive, central memory and regulatory TCRB repertoires appeared more similar among patients than among healthy donors. Fewer insertions and more nucleotide deletions at VDJ recombination sites were observed in patients with type 1 diabetes, implying thymic rearrangement abnormalities.

Each donor gave one peripheral blood draw, averaging about 100 mL, which was collected into heparinised tubes. A BD FACSAria II was used to sort naive, central memory, regulatory and stem cell-like memory CD4+ T cells with a panel that included CD45RO, CCR7, CD25, CD127, CD95 and CD27. A purity above 98% was achieved for all sorted populations. Right away, PBMCs were isolated by Lymphoprep density gradient centrifugation and were stained directly, with no culture step. Samples were stained and sorted in pairs, with one healthy donor and one patient per experiment, so that batch effects were minimized. CDR1 and CDR2 are drawn from the germline V gene: SGHAT, FQNNGV. The CDR3, cysteine through phenylalanine, is 15 amino acids long. This entry keeps only the CDR3 DNA: 45 bases, framed from base 1. The trim is 1 base for V and 1 base for J, with a gap of 10 bases between the germline ends. The entire amount of isolated RNA was reverse transcribed using the High Capacity cDNA Reverse Transcription Kit, so the sequenced TCRB transcripts were expressed ones. Deep immunoSEQ sequencing was applied to naive, central memory and regulatory T cell samples, giving an average of roughly 3.5 million total reads per sample. Sorted cells were lysed in RLT buffer and RNA was extracted with DNase-treated RNeasy Micro or Mini kits, depending on cell number. To prevent cross-contamination, each cell subset was processed individually, whereas patient and healthy donor samples were processed jointly. Using the immunoSEQ multiplex PCR, TCRB sequences were amplified from cDNA into 87-bp fragments spanning the CDR3 region. The amplicons were sequenced using the Illumina HiSeq platform. The study's processing was this. Synthetic template baselines were used to correct PCR bias computationally, reads within Hamming distance 2 were collapsed, and singletons that could not be merged were discarded. Reads were aligned against IMGT to assign V, D and J genes, CDR3 length and insertions or deletions at six rearrangement sites. Within each subset, clonotype counts were normalized to sorted cell number, after which true diversity and Gini coefficients were computed with the tcR R package. Repertoire sharing was quantified using the overlap coefficient calculated on TCRB nucleotide sequences. Out-of-frame TCRB sequences from naive cells were analyzed as a proxy for the pre-selection repertoire. The clones in this table, taken by TCRdb from immuneACCESS, are in-frame only. Not every clone is retained; where verified, under half of the shortfall comes from an unresolved V gene, and the cause of the rest is unknown. V and J calls and clone size are as listed in that table; D and trimming were resolved from the DNA. This sample lists almost 350,000 clones; roughly a fifth were detected once. About 0.044% of the sample is in the top ten clones.

In this sample, this clone turned up a few times. There is no known antigen for this receptor. Nothing much larger sits one base from this clone, and base qualities are not available. The sample taken for sequencing was naive CD4+ T cells from blood. Taken with the paper, the label for cell subset or site translates to: true naive CD4+ T cells. The receptor was isolated from a woman under 30 in good health. The chain links TRBV11-2 with TRBJ1-1, with TRBD1 tentatively as D gene (5 bases match). Here the CDR3 is given as CASSLGVGENTEAFF. At the DNA level, the sequence is TGTGCCAGCAGCTTAGGAGTAGGGGAGAACACTGAAGCTTTCTTT.